This T cell receptor beta chain was observed in a study of cytomegalovirus exposure and HLA in healthy donors. About this clone: What it recognizes is unknown.

The PCR had 60 Vbeta and 13 Jbeta primers. Using immunoSEQ multiplex PCR, the repertoire was profiled, and TCRdb retains in-frame clones only, with some absent. Here the sample spans 150,000 to 200,000 clones, 80% to 90% being singletons. Regarding the study as a whole: The study flagged some 170 TCR beta chains as cytomegalovirus-associated.

The CDR3 has 15 amino acids. With 6 bases clipped from V and 4 bases from J, the junction kept 7 bases outside the gene matches. CDR1 is MNHNS, CDR2 SASEGT, per germline. The clonotype was recovered from a man in his fifties in good health and CMV-seropositive. Sequences were obtained from PBMCs. V is TRBV6-1 and J is TRBJ2-2, with 8 bases that match TRBD1. CDR3 in amino acids: CASRPQGVGTGELFF. The CDR3, as DNA: TGTGCCAGCAGACCACAGGGGGTGGGCACCGGGGAGCTGTTTTTT.